Listed below are T cell receptor beta chains from one sample, sequenced in a study of response to subunit inactivated influenza vaccine. MiXCR was run by TCRdb on the RT-PCR reads, yielding one entry per CDR3 protein. This table has roughly 460,000 distinct CDR3 sequences, approximately 11% appearing once. The sequences come from PBMCs from blood, collected around seven weeks after vaccination. The receptors were sampled from a man in his fifties or sixties who received an inactivated influenza vaccine. Both conserved end residues are trimmed from each CDR3.

V gene	J gene	CDR3 protein
TRBV10-3	TRBJ1-1	AISEATGGKTEAF
TRBV5-1	TRBJ2-5	ASSLQLAGGGETQY
TRBV4-1	TRBJ2-7	ASSQPSNGEQY
TRBV6-5	TRBJ2-1	ASSYFGQAYNEQF
TRBV20-1	TRBJ2-3	SVPRLGLNTDTQY
TRBV5-1	TRBJ2-2	ASQPVPGTGELF
TRBV2	TRBJ2-1	ASSEAGEQF
TRBV3-1	TRBJ2-5	ASQRKGGKETQY
TRBV5-5	TRBJ2-2	ASSLGLAEDTGELF
TRBV7-9	TRBJ2-5	ASISRIRGQTQY
TRBV4-3	TRBJ2-2	ASSQDLGASGELF
TRBV5-6	TRBJ2-2	ASSQGRTTPGELF
TRBV6-1	TRBJ1-4	ACSRVGNEKLF